This T cell receptor beta chain originates from a study of patients and donors after allogeneic stem cell transplantation. TCRdb processed the RT-PCR reads anew with MiXCR; each CDR3 protein has one entry. The sample includes about a million distinct CDR3 sequences, about a sixth of them seen just once. The germline V and J ends were trimmed by 2 bases and 6 bases, with 16 bases remaining between them. This CDR3 region has 15 residues. The genes are TRBV12-3 or TRBV12-4 and TRBJ1-1, with a tentative D call TRBD1 (5 bases). Sequences were obtained from blood, either unsorted or a sorted T cell fraction (not recorded which). The clonotype was recovered from a human donor who was either an allogeneic HSCT recipient or a stem cell or donor lymphocyte infusion donor (not recorded which). It is not recorded whose cells these are; they may come from a transplant donor. CDR3 nucleotide sequence: TGTGCCAGCAGTTTATTTGCCGACAGTAGGCCTGAAGCTTTCTTT. As protein: CASSLFADSRPEAFF.